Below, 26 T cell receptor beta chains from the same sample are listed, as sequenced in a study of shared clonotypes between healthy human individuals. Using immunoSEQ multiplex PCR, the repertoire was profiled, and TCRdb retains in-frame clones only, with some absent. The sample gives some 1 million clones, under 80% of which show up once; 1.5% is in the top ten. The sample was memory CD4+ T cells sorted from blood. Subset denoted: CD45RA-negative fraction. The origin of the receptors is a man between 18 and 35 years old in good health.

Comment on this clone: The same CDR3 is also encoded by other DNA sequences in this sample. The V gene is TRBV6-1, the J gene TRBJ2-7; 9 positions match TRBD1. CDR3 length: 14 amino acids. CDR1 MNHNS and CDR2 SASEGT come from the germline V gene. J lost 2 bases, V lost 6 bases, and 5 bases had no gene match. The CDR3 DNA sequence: TGTGCCAGCAGAACCGGGACAGGGACCTACGAGCAGTACTTC. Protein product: CASRTGTGTYEQYF.

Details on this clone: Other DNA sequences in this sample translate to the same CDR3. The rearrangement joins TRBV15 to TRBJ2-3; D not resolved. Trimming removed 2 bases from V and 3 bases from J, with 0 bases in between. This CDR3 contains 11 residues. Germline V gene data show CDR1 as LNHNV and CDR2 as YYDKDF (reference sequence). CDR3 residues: CATSRTDTQYF. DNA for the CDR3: TGTGCCACCAGCAGAACAGATACGCAGTATTTT.

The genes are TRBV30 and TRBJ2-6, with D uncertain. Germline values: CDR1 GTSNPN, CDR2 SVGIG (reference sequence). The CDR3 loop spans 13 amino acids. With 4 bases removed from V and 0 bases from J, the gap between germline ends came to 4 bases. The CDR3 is CAWTFSGANVLTF. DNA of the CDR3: TGTGCCTGGACCTTCTCTGGGGCCAACGTCCTGACTTTC.

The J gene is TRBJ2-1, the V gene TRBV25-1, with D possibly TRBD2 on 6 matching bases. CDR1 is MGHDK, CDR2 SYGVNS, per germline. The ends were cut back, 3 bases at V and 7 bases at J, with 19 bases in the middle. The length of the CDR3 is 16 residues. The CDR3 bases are TGTGCCAGCAGTGATGCCACGGGGGTTAAAAGGAATGAGCAGTTCTTC. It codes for CASSDATGVKRNEQFF.

The chain's CDR3 is CASSLIRSNQPQHF. CDR3 bases: TGTGCCAGCAGCTTAATCCGCAGCAATCAGCCCCAGCATTTT. V is TRBV11-3 and J is TRBJ1-5, with D hard to call. The germline V gene encodes CDR1 SGHNT and CDR2 YENEEA. This CDR3 has 14 residues. V was pared by 2 bases and J by 1 base, with 6 bases between. The full variable domain, completed using reference TRBV11-3 and TRBJ1-5, is EAGVVQSPRYKIIEKKQPVAFWCNPISGHNTLYWYLQNLGQGPELLIRYENEEAVDDSQLPKDRFSAERLKGVDSTLKIQPAELGDSAVYLCASSLIRSNQPQHFGDGTRLSIL.

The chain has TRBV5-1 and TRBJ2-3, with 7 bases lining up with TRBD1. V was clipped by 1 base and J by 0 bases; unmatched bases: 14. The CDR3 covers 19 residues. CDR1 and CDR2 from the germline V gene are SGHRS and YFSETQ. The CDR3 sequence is CASSLSRANLDRSTDTQYF. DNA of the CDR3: TGCGCCAGCAGCTTGAGCCGGGCTAACTTGGACAGGAGCACAGATACGCAGTATTTT.

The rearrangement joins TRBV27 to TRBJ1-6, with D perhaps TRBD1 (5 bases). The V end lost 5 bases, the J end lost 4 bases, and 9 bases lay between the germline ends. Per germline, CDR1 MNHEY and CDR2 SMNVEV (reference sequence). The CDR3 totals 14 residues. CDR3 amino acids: CASSNRQYNSPLHF. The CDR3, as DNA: TGTGCCAGCAGTAATCGACAGTATAATTCACCCCTCCACTTT.

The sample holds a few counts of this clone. The DNA of the CDR3 is TGTGCCAGCAGCCCGACAGCTTACTCCTACAATGAGCAGTTCTTC. This codes for CASSPTAYSYNEQFF. The chain carries TRBV9 and TRBJ2-1, with D tentatively TRBD1 (5 bases). V lost 4 bases and J 0 bases, leaving 11 bases between the germline ends. The CDR3 length is 15 residues. Per germline, CDR1 SGDLS and CDR2 YYNGEE.

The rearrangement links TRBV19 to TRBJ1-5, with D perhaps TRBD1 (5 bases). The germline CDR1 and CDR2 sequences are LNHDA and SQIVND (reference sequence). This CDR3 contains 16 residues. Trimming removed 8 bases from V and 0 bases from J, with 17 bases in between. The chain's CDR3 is CASAEGWGISNQPQHF. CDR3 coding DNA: TGTGCCAGTGCCGAAGGGTGGGGGATTAGCAATCAGCCCCAGCATTTT. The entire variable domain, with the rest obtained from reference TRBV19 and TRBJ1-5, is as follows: DGGITQSPKYLFRKEGQNVTLSCEQNLNHDAMYWYRQDPGQGLRLIYYSQIVNDFQKGDIAEGYSVSREKKESFPLTVTSAQKNPTAFYLCASAEGWGISNQPQHFGDGTRLSIL.

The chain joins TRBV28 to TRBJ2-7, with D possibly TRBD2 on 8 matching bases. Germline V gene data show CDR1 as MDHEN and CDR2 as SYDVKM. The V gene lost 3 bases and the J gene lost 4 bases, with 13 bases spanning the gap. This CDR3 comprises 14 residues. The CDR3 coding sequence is TGTGCCAGCAGTTTGAGCGGGGGACAGTACGAGCAGTACTTC. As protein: CASSLSGGQYEQYF.

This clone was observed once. The CDR3 loop reads CASSPRQGSGELFF. The DNA for the CDR3 is TGCGCCAGCAGCCCGAGACAGGGGTCCGGGGAGCTGTTTTTT. The chain joins TRBV4-1 to TRBJ2-2; 8 positions agree with TRBD1. Germline V lookup: CDR1 MGHRA, CDR2 YSYEKL. The V segment lost 4 bases and the J segment 6 bases; nucleotides outside the gene matches: 4. The CDR3 sequence is 14 residues long.

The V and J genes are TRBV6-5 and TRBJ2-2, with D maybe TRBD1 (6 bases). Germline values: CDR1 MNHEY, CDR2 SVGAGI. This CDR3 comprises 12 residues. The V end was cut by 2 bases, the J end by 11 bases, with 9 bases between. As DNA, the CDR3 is TGTGCCAGCAGTTACGGGACACGCGAGCTGTTTTTT. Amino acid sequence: CASSYGTRELFF.

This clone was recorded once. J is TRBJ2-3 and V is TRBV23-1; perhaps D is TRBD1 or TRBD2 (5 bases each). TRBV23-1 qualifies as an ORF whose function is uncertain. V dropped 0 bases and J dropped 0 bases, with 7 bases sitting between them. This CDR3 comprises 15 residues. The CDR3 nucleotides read TGCGCCAGCAGTCAATCCCGGGACAGCACAGATACGCAGTATTTT. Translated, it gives CASSQSRDSTDTQYF.

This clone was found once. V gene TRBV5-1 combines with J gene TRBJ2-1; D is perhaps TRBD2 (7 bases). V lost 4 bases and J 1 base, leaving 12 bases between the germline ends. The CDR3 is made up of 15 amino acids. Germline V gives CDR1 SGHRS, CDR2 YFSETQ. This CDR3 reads CASSLGGPSYNEQFF. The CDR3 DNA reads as TGCGCCAGCAGCCTCGGGGGGCCTTCCTACAATGAGCAGTTCTTC.

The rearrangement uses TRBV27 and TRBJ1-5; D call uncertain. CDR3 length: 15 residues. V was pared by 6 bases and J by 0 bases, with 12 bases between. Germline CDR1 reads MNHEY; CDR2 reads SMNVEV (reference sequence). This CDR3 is CASSLTVYSNQPQHF. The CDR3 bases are TGTGCCAGCAGCCTTACAGTCTATAGCAATCAGCCCCAGCATTTT.

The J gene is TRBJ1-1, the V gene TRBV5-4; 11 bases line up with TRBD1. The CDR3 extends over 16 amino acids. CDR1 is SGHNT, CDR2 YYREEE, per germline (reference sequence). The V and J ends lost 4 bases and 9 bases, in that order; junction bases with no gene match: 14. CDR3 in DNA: TGTGCCAGCAGCCGGGGACAGGGGGTCTTTTCTGATCAAGCTTTCTTT. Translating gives CASSRGQGVFSDQAFF.

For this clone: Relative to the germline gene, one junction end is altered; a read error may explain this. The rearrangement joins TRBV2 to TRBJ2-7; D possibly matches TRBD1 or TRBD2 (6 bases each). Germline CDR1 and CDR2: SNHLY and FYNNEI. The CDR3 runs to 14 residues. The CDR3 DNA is TGTGCCAGCAGCGAAGGGGGGTTAATCGACGAGCAGTACTTC. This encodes CASSEGGLIDEQYF.

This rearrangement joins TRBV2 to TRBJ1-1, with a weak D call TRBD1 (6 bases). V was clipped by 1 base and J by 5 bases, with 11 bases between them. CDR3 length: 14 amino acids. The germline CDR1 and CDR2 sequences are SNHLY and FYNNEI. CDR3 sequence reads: CASSEVGGMTEAFF. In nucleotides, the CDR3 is TGTGCCAGCAGTGAAGTAGGGGGAATGACTGAAGCTTTCTTT.

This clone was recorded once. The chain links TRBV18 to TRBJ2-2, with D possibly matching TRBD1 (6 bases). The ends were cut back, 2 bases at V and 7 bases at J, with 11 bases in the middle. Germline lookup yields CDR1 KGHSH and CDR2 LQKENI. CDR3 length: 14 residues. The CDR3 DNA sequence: TGTGCCAGCTCACCAACCACACAGGGCGGGGAGCTGTTTTTT. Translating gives CASSPTTQGGELFF.

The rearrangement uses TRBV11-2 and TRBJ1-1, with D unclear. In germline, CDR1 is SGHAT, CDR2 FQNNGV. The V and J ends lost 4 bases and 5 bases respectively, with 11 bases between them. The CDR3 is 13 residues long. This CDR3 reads CASSSSTTTEAFF. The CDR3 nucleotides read TGTGCCAGCAGCTCGAGTACGACTACTGAAGCTTTCTTT.

The DNA of the CDR3 is TGCGCCAGCAGCTCCGACTGGGTCTGGGGCAATGAGCAGTTCTTC. The encoded protein is CASSSDWVWGNEQFF. The genes are TRBV5-1 and TRBJ2-1; D is unresolved. The V and J ends lost 3 bases and 6 bases respectively, with 16 bases between them. Germline values: CDR1 SGHRS, CDR2 YFSETQ. The CDR3 contains 15 residues.

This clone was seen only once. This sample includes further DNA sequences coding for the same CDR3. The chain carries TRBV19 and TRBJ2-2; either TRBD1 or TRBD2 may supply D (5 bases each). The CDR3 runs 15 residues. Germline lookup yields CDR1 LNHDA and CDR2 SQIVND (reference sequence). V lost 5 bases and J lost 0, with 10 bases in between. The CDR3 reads CASSGGPANTGELFF. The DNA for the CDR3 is TGTGCCAGTAGTGGGGGACCTGCGAACACCGGGGAGCTGTTTTTT. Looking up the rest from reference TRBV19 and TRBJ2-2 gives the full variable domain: DGGITQSPKYLFRKEGQNVTLSCEQNLNHDAMYWYRQDPGQGLRLIYYSQIVNDFQKGDIAEGYSVSREKKESFPLTVTSAQKNPTAFYLCASSGGPANTGELFFGEGSRLTVL.

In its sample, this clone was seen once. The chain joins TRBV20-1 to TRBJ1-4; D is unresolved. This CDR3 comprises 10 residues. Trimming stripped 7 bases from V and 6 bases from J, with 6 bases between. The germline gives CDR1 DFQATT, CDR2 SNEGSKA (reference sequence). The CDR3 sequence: CSVIDEKLFF. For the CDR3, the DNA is TGCAGTGTTATAGATGAAAAACTGTTTTTT.

The CDR3 nucleotides read TGTGCCAGCAGCCCGGGGACAGCCTATGGCTACACCTTC. Translated, it gives CASSPGTAYGYTF. The chain recombines TRBV9 with TRBJ1-2; 7 bases agree with TRBD1. Germline V CDR1 and CDR2: SGDLS, YYNGEE. J lost 4 bases, V lost 4 bases, and 4 bases had no gene match. The CDR3 covers 13 residues.

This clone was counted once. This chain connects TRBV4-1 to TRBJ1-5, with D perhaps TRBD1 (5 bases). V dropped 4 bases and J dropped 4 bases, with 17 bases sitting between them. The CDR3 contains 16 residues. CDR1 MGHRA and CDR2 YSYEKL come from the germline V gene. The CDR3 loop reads CASSREAGRGNQPQHF. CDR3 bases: TGCGCCAGCAGCCGCGAAGCTGGCCGGGGGAATCAGCCCCAGCATTTT.

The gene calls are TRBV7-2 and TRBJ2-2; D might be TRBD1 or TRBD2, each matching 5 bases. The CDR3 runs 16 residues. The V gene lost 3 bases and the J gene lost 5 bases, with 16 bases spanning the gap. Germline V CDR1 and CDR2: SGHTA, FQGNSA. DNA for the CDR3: TGTGCCAGCAGCTTGGGACGGCGCCTTCGAACCGGGGAGCTGTTTTTT. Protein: CASSLGRRLRTGELFF. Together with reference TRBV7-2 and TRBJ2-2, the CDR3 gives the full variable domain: GAGVSQSPSNKVTEKGKDVELRCDPISGHTALYWYRQSLGQGLEFLIYFQGNSAPDKSGLPSDRFSAERTGGSVSTLTIQRTQQEDSAVYLCASSLGRRLRTGELFFGEGSRLTVL.